This TCR beta chain emerged from a study of blood T cell repertoires in COVID-19. Study in general: Collection of acute and convalescent COVID-19 samples took place in the United States, Italy and Spain. From T cells, B-cell-depleted T cells, or PBMCs came the material, which was cDNA or gDNA.

The CDR3 has 15 residues. Germline V gives CDR1 SGHTA, CDR2 FQGNSA. Trimming took off 5 bases at V and 4 bases at J, with 12 bases between the two ends. As handled by the study authors: The authors estimated nucleated cell counts from reference gene primer amplification. Here immunoSEQ multiplex PCR was the method, and the copy in TCRdb shows in-frame clones only, minus some. The V and J calls and clone size were taken over from that table, and D and trimming were inferred from the DNA. The data contain about 190,000 clones, roughly 80% of them seen just once; the ten biggest clones take up 12%. This sequence was found in a woman in her 50s with acute or convalescent COVID-19. Specimen: peripheral blood. V is TRBV7-2 and J is TRBJ1-6; possible D gene TRBD1, 6 bases. CDR3 DNA sequence: TGTGCCAGCAGCCTTAGACAGGTTTATAATTCACCCCTCCACTTT. Amino acid sequence: CASSLRQVYNSPLHF.